The 15 T cell receptor beta chains presented below share a single source sample, sequenced in a study of early T cells in non-severe SARS-CoV-2 infection. TCRdb reprocessed the 5' RACE reads via MiXCR and lists one record per CDR3 protein. The sample shows some 80,000 distinct CDR3 sequences, 12% of them seen only once. This sample comprised whole blood, obtained at baseline. Every receptor here comes from an adult who was a healthcare worker with PCR-confirmed SARS-CoV-2 infection or an uninfected control (not recorded which). The donor label of this sample is uncertain.

The chain is built from TRBV4-3 and TRBJ1-1; the match to TRBD1 covers 9 bases. This CDR3 spans 18 amino acids. Trimming at V came to 0 bases and at J to 1 base, leaving 9 bases not matched to a gene. Germline assignment: CDR1 LGHNA and CDR2 YSLEER. As DNA, the CDR3 is TGCGCCAGCAGCCAAGATATTCACAGGGGGCTTCGGAACACTGAAGCTTTCTTT. Protein: CASSQDIHRGLRNTEAFF.

The table lists this clonotype with many counts. The rearrangement joins TRBV5-1 to TRBJ2-5; no definite D call. The CDR3 is made up of 12 amino acids. Germline lookup yields CDR1 SGHRS and CDR2 YFSETQ. The V end lost 0 bases, the J end lost 6 bases, and 6 bases lay between the germline ends. The CDR3 sequence: CASSLEDQTQYF. CDR3 nucleotides: TGCGCCAGCAGCTTGGAGGATCAGACCCAGTACTTC.

This clonotype was observed a handful of times. This chain joins TRBV12-3 or TRBV12-4 and TRBJ1-2; 7 nucleotides agree with TRBD1. The V gene end was trimmed by 2 bases and the J gene end by 3 bases; junction bases not matched to a gene: 6. The CDR3 covers 15 residues. In nucleotides, the CDR3 is TGTGCCAGCAGTTTATCCTCAGGGGGGGACTATGGCTACACCTTC. It codes for CASSLSSGGDYGYTF.

This clonotype was found a few times. Written as DNA, the CDR3 is TGCAGCGCCAAGACAGGGTGGAACACTGAAGCTTTCTTT. This translates into CSAKTGWNTEAFF. V is TRBV29-1 and J is TRBJ1-1; 7 bases match TRBD1. Germline V gene lookup returns CDR1 SQVTM and CDR2 ANQGSEA. The CDR3 contains 13 residues. The trim removed 7 bases at V and 1 base at J, leaving 6 bases unmatched.

This clonotype was detected many times. The V call is TRBV2, the J call TRBJ2-1, with D perhaps TRBD2 (6 bases). The ends were cut back, 5 bases at V and 4 bases at J, with 15 bases in the middle. The germline V gene has CDR1 SNHLY and CDR2 FYNNEI. The CDR3 spans 15 residues. CDR3 in amino acids: CASSRTTRGYNEQFF. CDR3 nucleotide sequence: TGTGCCAGCAGTAGGACTACCCGTGGGTACAATGAGCAGTTCTTC.

The table lists this clonotype with a few counts. The genes are TRBV12-3 or TRBV12-4 and TRBJ1-2; 8 bases align to TRBD1. This CDR3 is 14 amino acids long. V shed 7 bases and J 8 bases; nucleotides not matched to a gene: 12. CDR3 in amino acids: CASIPDRAREGYTF. In DNA, the CDR3 is TGTGCCAGCATCCCGGACAGGGCGAGGGAAGGCTACACCTTC.

This clonotype occurred a few times. This sequence joins TRBV20-1 and TRBJ1-5; D gene uncertain. CDR1 is DFQATT, CDR2 SNEGSKA, per germline (reference sequence). The CDR3 sequence is 12 residues long. V lost 1 base and J lost 3, with 4 bases in between. This chain's CDR3 is CSARGANQPQHF. The CDR3, as DNA: TGCAGTGCTAGAGGCGCCAATCAGCCCCAGCATTTT.

This clonotype has at least ten counts. V and J are TRBV7-9 and TRBJ1-3; D remains unclear. The CDR3 runs to 10 residues. Germline V gene data show CDR1 as SEHNR and CDR2 as FQNEAQ (reference sequence). With 11 bases removed from V and 3 bases from J, the gap between germline ends came to 5 bases. CDR3 bases: TGTGCCTGTAGTGGAAACACCATATATTTT. Protein: CACSGNTIYF. The entire variable domain, with the rest obtained from reference TRBV7-9 and TRBJ1-3, is as follows: DTGVSQNPRHKITKRGQNVTFRCDPISEHNRLYWYRQTLGQGPEFLTYFQNEAQLEKSRLLSDRFSAERPKGSFSTLEIQRTEQGDSAMYLCACSGNTIYFGEGSWLTVV.

Only a few counts were recorded for this clonotype. CDR3 protein: CASSPGSTGELFF. CDR3 in DNA: TGTGCCAGCTCACCGGGGTCCACCGGGGAGCTGTTTTTT. V usage is TRBV18 and J usage is TRBJ2-2; D is undetermined. With 3 bases removed from V and 4 bases from J, the gap between germline ends came to 6 bases. Germline V gene data show CDR1 as KGHSH and CDR2 as LQKENI. CDR3 length: 13 amino acids.

This clonotype was detected a few times. V is TRBV7-3 and J is TRBJ1-6; D gene uncertain. Germline V gives CDR1 SGHTA, CDR2 FQGTGA. There are 13 residues in the CDR3. Trimming pared 2 bases from V and 8 bases from J, leaving 7 bases between. CDR3 loop: CASSLERDSPLHF. The CDR3 bases are TGTGCCAGCAGCTTAGAACGGGATTCACCCCTCCACTTT.

In its sample, this clonotype was seen a few times. The chain uses TRBV30 and TRBJ2-3, with unresolved D. Trimming stripped 4 bases from V and 0 bases from J, with 8 bases between. Germline V CDR1 and CDR2: GTSNPN, SVGIG (reference sequence). The CDR3 is 13 residues long. CDR3 loop: CAWTHTSTDTQYF. The CDR3 bases are TGTGCCTGGACGCATACTAGCACAGATACGCAGTATTTT.

This sequence joins TRBV20-1 and TRBJ2-7; 12 bases line up with TRBD2. Trimming removed 4 bases from V and 1 base from J; junction bases left unmatched: 2. CDR3 length: 14 residues. Germline CDR1 and CDR2: DFQATT and SNEGSKA (reference sequence). DNA for the CDR3: TGCAGTGCTACCGGACTAGCGGGGTCCTACGAGCAGTACTTC. This translates into CSATGLAGSYEQYF.

This clonotype has a handful of counts. This chain connects TRBV27 to TRBJ2-3, with TRBD2 identical over 13 bases. V dropped 6 bases and J dropped 5; count of bases not matched to a gene: 8. Per the germline V gene, CDR1 is MNHEY and CDR2 is SMNVEV (reference sequence). CDR3 length equals 16 residues. The CDR3 coding sequence is TGTGCCAGCAGCCAACTAGCGGGAGGGCCGAAAGATACGCAGTATTTT. It translates to CASSQLAGGPKDTQYF.

The table lists this clonotype with many counts. CDR3 residues: CASSGSSYNEQFF. CDR3 nucleotides: TGTGCCAGCTCAGGGAGCTCCTACAATGAGCAGTTCTTC. The genes are TRBV12-3 or TRBV12-4 and TRBJ2-1; D assignment may be TRBD1 or TRBD2 (5 bases each). The CDR3 consists of 13 residues. V was trimmed by 8 bases and J by 0 bases, leaving 8 bases between them.

V usage is TRBV21-1 and J usage is TRBJ1-5; TRBD1 reflects the table's D call only, with no check against the DNA. TRBV21-1 constitutes a pseudogene. CDR3 length: 18 amino acids. CDR3 region: CASSLGRGAASSNQPQHF. CDR3 in DNA: TGTGCCAGCAGCTTGGGACGGGGGGCCGCTTCTAGCAATCAGCCCCAGCATTTT.